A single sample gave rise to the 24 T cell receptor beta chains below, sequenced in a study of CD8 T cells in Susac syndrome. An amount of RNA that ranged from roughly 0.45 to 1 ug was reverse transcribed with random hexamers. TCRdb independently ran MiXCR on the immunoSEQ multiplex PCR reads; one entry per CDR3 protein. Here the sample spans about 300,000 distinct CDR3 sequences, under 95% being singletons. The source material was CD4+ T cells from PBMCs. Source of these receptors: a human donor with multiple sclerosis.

The CDR3 spells CASSHDRRTTGELFF. In nucleotides, the CDR3 is TGTGCCAGCAGTCATGACAGACGAACGACCGGGGAGCTGTTTTTT. V usage is TRBV6-5 and J usage is TRBJ2-2; a weak D match, TRBD1 (5 bases). The germline V gene encodes CDR1 MNHEY and CDR2 SVGAGI. The CDR3 extends over 15 amino acids. V was pared by 5 bases and J by 5 bases, with 15 bases between.

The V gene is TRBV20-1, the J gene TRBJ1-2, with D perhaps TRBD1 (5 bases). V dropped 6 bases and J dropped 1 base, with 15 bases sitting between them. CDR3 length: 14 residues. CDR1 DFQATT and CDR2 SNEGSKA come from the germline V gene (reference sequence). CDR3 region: CSAGDSLSNYGYTF. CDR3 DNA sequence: TGCAGTGCCGGAGACAGCCTAAGTAACTATGGCTACACCTTC.

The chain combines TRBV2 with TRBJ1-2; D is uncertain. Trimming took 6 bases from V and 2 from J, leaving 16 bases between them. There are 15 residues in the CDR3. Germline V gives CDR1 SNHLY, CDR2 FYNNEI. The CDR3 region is CASRVSPDGNYGYTF. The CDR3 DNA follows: TGTGCCAGCAGAGTATCCCCGGACGGAAACTATGGCTACACCTTC.

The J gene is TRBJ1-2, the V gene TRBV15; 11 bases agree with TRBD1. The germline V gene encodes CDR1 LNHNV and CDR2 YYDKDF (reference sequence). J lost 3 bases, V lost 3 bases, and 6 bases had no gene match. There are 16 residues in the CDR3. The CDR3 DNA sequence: TGTGCCACCAGCAGGGCGAGGACAGGGGGCGACTATGGCTACACCTTC. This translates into CATSRARTGGDYGYTF.

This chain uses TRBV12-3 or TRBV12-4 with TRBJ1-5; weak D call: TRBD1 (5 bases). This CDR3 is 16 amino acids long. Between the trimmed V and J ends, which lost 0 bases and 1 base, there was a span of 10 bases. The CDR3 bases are TGTGCCAGCAGTTTAGCGGGGGAGGTCAGCAATCAGCCCCAGCATTTT. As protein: CASSLAGEVSNQPQHF.

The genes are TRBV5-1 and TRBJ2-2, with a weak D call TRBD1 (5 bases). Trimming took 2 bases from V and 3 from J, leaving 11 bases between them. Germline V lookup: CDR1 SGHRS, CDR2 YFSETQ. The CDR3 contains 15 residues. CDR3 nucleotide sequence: TGCGCCAGCAGCTTTATGGGGCCTTACACCGGGGAGCTGTTTTTT. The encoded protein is CASSFMGPYTGELFF. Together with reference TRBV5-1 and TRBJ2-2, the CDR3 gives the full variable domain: KAGVTQTPRYLIKTRGQQVTLSCSPISGHRSVSWYQQTPGQGLQFLFEYFSETQRNKGNFPGRFSGRQFSNSRSEMNVSTLELGDSALYLCASSFMGPYTGELFFGEGSRLTVL.

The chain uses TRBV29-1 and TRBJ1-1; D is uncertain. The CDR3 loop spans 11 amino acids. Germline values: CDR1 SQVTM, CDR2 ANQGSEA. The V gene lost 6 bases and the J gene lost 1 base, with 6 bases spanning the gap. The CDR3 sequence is CSVKTNTEAFF. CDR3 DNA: TGCAGCGTGAAGACGAACACTGAAGCTTTCTTT.

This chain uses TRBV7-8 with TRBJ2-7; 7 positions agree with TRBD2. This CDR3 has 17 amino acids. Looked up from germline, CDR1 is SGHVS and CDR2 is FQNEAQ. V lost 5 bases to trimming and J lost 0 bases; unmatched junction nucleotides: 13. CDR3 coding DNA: TGTGCCAGCAGCCATAACAATTTGCCGGGGGGCTCCTACGAGCAGTACTTC. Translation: CASSHNNLPGGSYEQYF.

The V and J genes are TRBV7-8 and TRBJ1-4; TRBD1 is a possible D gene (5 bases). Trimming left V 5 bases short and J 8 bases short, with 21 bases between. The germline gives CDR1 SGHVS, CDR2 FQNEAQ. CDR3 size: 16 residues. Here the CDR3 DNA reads TGTGCCAGCAGCCGTAGGGGACCTCTGCCGCGGGAAAAACTGTTTTTT. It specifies CASSRRGPLPREKLFF. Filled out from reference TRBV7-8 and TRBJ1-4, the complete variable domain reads GAGVSQSPRYKVAKRGQDVALRCDPISGHVSLFWYQQALGQGPEFLTYFQNEAQLDKSGLPSDRFFAERPEGSVSTLKIQRTQQEDSAVYLCASSRRGPLPREKLFFGSGTQLSVL.

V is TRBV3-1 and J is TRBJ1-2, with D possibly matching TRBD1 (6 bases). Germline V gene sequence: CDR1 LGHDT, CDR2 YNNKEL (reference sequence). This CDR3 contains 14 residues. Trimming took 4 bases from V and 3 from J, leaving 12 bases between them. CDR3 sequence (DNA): TGTGCCAGCAGCCCCCGGACAGAGGACTATGGCTACACCTTC. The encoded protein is CASSPRTEDYGYTF.

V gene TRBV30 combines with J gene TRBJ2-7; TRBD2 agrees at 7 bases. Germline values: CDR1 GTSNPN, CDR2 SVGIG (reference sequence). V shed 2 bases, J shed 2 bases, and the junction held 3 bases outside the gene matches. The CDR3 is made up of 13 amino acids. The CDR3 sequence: CAWSRRGAYEQYF. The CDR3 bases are TGTGCCTGGAGTCGTCGGGGGGCCTACGAGCAGTACTTC.

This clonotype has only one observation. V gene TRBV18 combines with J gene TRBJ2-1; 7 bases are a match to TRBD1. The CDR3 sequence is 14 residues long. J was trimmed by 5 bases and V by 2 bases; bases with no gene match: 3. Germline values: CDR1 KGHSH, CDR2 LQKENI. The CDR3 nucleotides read TGTGCCAGCTCACCAGGGACAGCTAACAATGAGCAGTTCTTC. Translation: CASSPGTANNEQFF.

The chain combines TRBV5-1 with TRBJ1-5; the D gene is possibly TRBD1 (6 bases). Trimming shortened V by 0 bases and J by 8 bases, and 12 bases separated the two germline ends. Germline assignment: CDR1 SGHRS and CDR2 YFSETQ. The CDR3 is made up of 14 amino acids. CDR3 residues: CASSLEGRGEPQHF. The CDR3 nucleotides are TGCGCCAGCAGCTTGGAGGGCAGGGGAGAGCCCCAGCATTTT.

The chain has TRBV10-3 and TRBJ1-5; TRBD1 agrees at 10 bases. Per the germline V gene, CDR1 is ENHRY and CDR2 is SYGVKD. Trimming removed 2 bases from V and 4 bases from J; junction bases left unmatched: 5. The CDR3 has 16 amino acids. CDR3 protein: CAISERTGGENQPQHF. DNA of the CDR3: TGTGCCATCAGTGAGAGGACAGGGGGAGAAAATCAGCCCCAGCATTTT.

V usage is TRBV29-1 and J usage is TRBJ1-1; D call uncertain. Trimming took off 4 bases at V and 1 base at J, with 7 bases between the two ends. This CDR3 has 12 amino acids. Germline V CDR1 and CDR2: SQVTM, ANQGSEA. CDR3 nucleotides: TGCAGCGTTGGAGAAGGGAACACTGAAGCTTTCTTT. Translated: CSVGEGNTEAFF.

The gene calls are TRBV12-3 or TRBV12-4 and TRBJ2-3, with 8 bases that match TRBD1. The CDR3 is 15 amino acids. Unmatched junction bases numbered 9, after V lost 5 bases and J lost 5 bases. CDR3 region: CASSQRQGLRDTQYF. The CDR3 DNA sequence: TGTGCCAGCAGTCAGCGACAGGGGTTGAGAGATACGCAGTATTTT.

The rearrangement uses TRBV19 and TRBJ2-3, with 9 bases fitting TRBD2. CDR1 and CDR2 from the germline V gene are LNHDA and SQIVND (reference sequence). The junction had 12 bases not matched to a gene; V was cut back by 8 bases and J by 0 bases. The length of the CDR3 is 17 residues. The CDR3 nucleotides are TGTGCCAGTTCGGGTCCCCCTAGCGGGGCTAGCACAGATACGCAGTATTTT. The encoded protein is CASSGPPSGASTDTQYF.

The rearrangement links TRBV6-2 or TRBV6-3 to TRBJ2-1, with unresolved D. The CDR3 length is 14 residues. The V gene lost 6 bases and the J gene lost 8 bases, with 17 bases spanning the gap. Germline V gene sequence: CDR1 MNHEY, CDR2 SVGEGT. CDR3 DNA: TGTGCCAGCAGCACACCAAAAGGGATCGATGAGCAGTTCTTC. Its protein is CASSTPKGIDEQFF.

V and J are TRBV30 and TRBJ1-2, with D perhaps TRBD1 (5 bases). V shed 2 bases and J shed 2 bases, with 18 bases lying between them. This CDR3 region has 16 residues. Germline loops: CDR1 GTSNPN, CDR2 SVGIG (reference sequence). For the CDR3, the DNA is TGTGCCTGGAGTTGGGGCTCAGGGTCCGTGAACTATGGCTACACCTTC. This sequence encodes CAWSWGSGSVNYGYTF.

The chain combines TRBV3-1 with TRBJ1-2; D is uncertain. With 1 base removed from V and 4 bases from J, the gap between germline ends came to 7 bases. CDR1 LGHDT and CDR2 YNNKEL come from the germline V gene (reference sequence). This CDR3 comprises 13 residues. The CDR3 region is CASSQGNSYGYTF. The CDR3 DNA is TGTGCCAGCAGCCAAGGGAACAGCTATGGCTACACCTTC.

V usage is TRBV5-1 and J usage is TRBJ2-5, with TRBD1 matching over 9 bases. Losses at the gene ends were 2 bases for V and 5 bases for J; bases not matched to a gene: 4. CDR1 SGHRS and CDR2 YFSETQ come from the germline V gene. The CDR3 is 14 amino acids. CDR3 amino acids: CASSFTGGRETQYF. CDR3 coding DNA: TGCGCCAGCAGCTTTACAGGGGGCAGGGAGACCCAGTACTTC. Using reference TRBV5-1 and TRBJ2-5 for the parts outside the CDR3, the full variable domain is KAGVTQTPRYLIKTRGQQVTLSCSPISGHRSVSWYQQTPGQGLQFLFEYFSETQRNKGNFPGRFSGRQFSNSRSEMNVSTLELGDSALYLCASSFTGGRETQYFGPGTRLLVL.

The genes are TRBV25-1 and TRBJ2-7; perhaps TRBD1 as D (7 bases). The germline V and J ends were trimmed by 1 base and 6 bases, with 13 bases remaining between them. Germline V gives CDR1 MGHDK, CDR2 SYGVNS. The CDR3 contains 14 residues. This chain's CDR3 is CASSESGTAGEQYF. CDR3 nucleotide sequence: TGTGCCAGCAGTGAATCCGGGACAGCGGGCGAGCAGTACTTC.

The CDR3 reads CASTRRTLNTGELFF. DNA for the CDR3: TGTGCCAGTACCCGACGGACTTTAAACACCGGGGAGCTGTTTTTT. The chain couples TRBV2 to TRBJ2-2; a weak D match, TRBD2 (5 bases). Trimming left V 9 bases short and J 2 bases short, with 16 bases between. CDR1 and CDR2 (germline): SNHLY, FYNNEI. This CDR3 comprises 15 residues.

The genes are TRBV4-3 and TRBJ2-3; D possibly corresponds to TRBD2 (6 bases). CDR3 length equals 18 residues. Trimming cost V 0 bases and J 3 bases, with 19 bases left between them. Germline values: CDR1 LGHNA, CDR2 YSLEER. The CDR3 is CASSQDYGTGVPTDTQYF. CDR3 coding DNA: TGCGCCAGCAGCCAAGATTATGGGACGGGAGTTCCAACAGATACGCAGTATTTT.